This T cell receptor beta chain was sequenced during a study of OX40 agonist ivuxolimab in advanced cancers. Study summary: Prior anti-PD-1, anti-PD-L1 or anti-CTLA-4 therapy was allowed; around 43% had some. Points from the study as a whole: Which antigen the expanded peripheral T cells recognized is unknown.

Libraries were prepared by immunoSEQ multiplex PCR; TCRdb keeps only in-frame clonotypes and omits some of them. Here the sample spans some 29,000 clones, about nine tenths being singletons. A remark on this clone: Its matching antigen is unknown.

The CDR3 totals 16 residues. Trimming removed 1 base at V and 3 bases at J, with 12 bases between. Per the germline V gene, CDR1 is SGHDN and CDR2 is FVKESK. The J gene is TRBJ2-2, the V gene TRBV14, with D uncertain. The source is an adult with an advanced solid tumor such as melanoma, head and neck, liver or kidney cancer. The sample consisted of CD4+ or CD8+ T cells sorted from blood, taken in a trial of the OX40 agonist ivuxolimab. The CDR3 reads CASSQVIRVDTGELFF. CDR3 nucleotide sequence: TGTGCCAGCAGCCAAGTTATAAGGGTGGACACCGGGGAGCTGTTTTTT.